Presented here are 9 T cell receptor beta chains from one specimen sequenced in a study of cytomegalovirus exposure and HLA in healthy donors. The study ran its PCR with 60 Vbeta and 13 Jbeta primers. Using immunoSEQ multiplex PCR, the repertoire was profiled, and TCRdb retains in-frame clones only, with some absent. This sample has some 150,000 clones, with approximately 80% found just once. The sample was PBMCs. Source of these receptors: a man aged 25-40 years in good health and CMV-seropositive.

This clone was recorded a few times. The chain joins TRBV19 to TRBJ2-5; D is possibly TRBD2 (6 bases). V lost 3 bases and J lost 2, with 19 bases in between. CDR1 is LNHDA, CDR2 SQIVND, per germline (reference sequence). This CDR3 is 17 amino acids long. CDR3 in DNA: TGTGCCAGTAGTATGGGACTGATTAGAGTAGGTCAAGAGACCCAGTACTTC. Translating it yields CASSMGLIRVGQETQYF.

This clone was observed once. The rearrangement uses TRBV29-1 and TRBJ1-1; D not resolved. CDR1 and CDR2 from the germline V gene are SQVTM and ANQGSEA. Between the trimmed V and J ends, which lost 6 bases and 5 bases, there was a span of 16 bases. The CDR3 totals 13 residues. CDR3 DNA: TGCAGCGTGGTACCTAGATTCGAAACTGAAGCTTTCTTT. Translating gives CSVVPRFETEAFF.

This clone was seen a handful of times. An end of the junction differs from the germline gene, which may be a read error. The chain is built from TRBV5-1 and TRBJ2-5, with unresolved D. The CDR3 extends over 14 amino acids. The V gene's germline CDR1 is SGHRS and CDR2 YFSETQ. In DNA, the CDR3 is TGCGCCAGCAGCTTGGGTTACGTAGAAGAAACCCAGTACTTC. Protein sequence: CASSLGYVEETQYF.

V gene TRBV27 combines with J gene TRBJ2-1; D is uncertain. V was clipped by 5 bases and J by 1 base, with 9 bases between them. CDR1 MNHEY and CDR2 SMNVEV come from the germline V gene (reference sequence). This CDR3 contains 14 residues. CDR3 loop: CASSEEESYNEQFF. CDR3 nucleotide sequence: TGTGCCAGCAGTGAGGAAGAGTCCTACAATGAGCAGTTCTTC.

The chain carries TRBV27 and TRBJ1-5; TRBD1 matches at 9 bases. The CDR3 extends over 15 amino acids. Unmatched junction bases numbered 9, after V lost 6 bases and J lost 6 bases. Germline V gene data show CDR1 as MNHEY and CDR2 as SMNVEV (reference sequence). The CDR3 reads CASSSGTGLFQPQHF. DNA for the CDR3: TGTGCCAGCAGCTCCGGGACAGGGCTCTTTCAGCCCCAGCATTTT.

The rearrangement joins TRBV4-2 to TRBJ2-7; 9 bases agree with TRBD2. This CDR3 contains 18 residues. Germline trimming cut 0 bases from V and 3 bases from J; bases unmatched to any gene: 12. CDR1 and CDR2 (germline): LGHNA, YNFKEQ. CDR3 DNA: TGTGCCAGCAGCCAAGAGTATGCGGGAGGGCCTAGGATCTACGAGCAGTACTTC. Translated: CASSQEYAGGPRIYEQYF.

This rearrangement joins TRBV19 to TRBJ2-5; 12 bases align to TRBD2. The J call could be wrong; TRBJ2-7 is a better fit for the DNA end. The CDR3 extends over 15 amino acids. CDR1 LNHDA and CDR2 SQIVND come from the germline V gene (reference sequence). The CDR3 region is CASSKGTSGRYEQYF. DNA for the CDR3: TGTGCCAGTAGTAAGGGGACTAGCGGGCGCTACGAGCAGTACTTC.

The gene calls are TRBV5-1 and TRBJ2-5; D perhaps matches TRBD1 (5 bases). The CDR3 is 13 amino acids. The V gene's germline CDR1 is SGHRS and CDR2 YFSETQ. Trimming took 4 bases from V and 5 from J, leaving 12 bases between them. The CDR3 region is CASSPGIRETQYF. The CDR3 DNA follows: TGCGCCAGCAGCCCAGGGATCCGCGAGACCCAGTACTTC.

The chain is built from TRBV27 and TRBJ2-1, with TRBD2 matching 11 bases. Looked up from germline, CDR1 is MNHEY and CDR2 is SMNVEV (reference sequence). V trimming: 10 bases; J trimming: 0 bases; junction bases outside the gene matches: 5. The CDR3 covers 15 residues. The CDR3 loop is CATIAGGSSYNEQFF. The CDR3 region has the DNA TGTGCCACCATAGCGGGAGGGAGCTCCTACAATGAGCAGTTCTTC.